The present TCR beta chain was sequenced within a study of blood T cell repertoires in COVID-19. Study information: Acute and convalescent COVID-19 samples came from the United States, Italy and Spain. PBMCs, B-cell-depleted T cells, or T cells were the source of the cDNA or gDNA that made up the material.

This CDR3 contains 16 residues. V was clipped by 0 bases and J by 4 bases, with 15 bases between them. The V gene's germline CDR1 is LGHDT and CDR2 YNNKEL (reference sequence). Assay used: immunoSEQ multiplex PCR; TCRdb lists only in-frame clones, some missing. The repertoire has about 69,000 clones, 86% of them found once; the top ten carry roughly 2%. This chain connects TRBV3-1 (or the pseudogene TRBV3-2) to TRBJ1-2; D uncertain. Material: peripheral blood. The sequence was obtained from a man aged 25-45 years with acute or convalescent COVID-19. CDR3 loop: CASSQDGLSMSYGYTF. The CDR3 nucleotides read TGTGCCAGCAGCCAAGATGGGCTCTCGATGAGCTATGGCTACACCTTC.